These 27 T cell receptor beta chains came from one sample sequenced in a study of blood T cell repertoires in COVID-19. Assay: immunoSEQ multiplex PCR; the TCRdb copy retains only in-frame clones and omits some. This sample has under 400,000 clones, with approximately 87% found just once. Material: PBMCs or T cells enriched from blood (not recorded which). These receptors all stem from a man aged 40-49 years in a cohort exposed to, infected with or recovered from COVID-19 (not recorded which).

This chain's CDR3 is CASSLGTSGRARYNEQFF. In DNA form, the CDR3 reads TGTGCCAGCAGCTTAGGGACTAGCGGGAGGGCGCGGTACAATGAGCAGTTCTTC. The chain carries TRBV11-2 and TRBJ2-1, with 15 bases fitting TRBD2. Germline lookup yields CDR1 SGHAT and CDR2 FQNNGV. The J segment lost 4 bases and the V segment lost 1 base, leaving 5 bases of the junction unmatched. This CDR3 has 18 residues.

This chain joins TRBV11-2 and TRBJ1-1; 10 bases map to TRBD1. The CDR3 is 14 amino acids. Germline-derived CDR1 and CDR2 are SGHAT and FQNNGV. Trimming removed 0 bases from V and 8 bases from J; junction bases left unmatched: 3. The CDR3 loop reads CASSLDPGQGEAFF. CDR3 sequence (DNA): TGTGCCAGCAGCTTAGATCCGGGACAGGGGGAAGCTTTCTTT.

This chain uses TRBV5-1 with TRBJ2-7; tentatively, D is TRBD1 (12 bases). The CDR3 consists of 19 residues. From germline, CDR1 is SGHRS and CDR2 YFSETQ. The V gene lost 5 bases and the J gene lost 8 bases, with 35 bases spanning the gap. The CDR3 reads CASSALGTGGLTSGTKQYF. CDR3 sequence (DNA): TGCGCCAGCAGTGCATTAGGGACAGGGGGCCTGACTAGCGGGACTAAGCAGTACTTC.

The gene calls are TRBV6-5 and TRBJ1-5; TRBD1 agrees at 7 bases. CDR1 and CDR2 from the germline V gene are MNHEY and SVGAGI. J was trimmed by 6 bases and V by 0 bases; bases with no gene match: 5. The CDR3 consists of 15 residues. As DNA, the CDR3 is TGTGCCAGCAGTTACTCAGGGGGCGGAGGTCAGCCCCAGCATTTT. Its protein is CASSYSGGGGQPQHF.

V usage is TRBV11-3 and J usage is TRBJ2-1; 13 bases are a match to TRBD2. The CDR3 loop spans 16 amino acids. Germline CDR1 and CDR2: SGHNT and YENEEA. J gave up 4 bases and V 3 bases, and 3 bases lay outside the gene matches. Written as DNA, the CDR3 is TGTGCCAGCAGCTTGAGGACTAGCGGGAGTTACAATGAGCAGTTCTTC. Its translation: CASSLRTSGSYNEQFF.

The rearrangement uses TRBV12-5 and TRBJ2-3; D not certain. V was cut by 2 bases and J by 0 bases, with 6 bases left in between. The V gene's germline CDR1 is LGHNT and CDR2 FRNRAP. CDR3 length: 14 residues. CDR3 amino acids: CASGLTVSTDTQYF. The CDR3 DNA reads TGTGCTAGTGGTTTGACAGTTAGCACAGATACGCAGTATTTT.

This clone appeared once. The V gene is TRBV3-1 (or the pseudogene TRBV3-2), the J gene TRBJ2-2; no clear D gene. CDR1 LGHDT and CDR2 YNNKEL come from the germline V gene (reference sequence). Between the trimmed V and J ends, which lost 0 bases and 2 bases, there was a span of 4 bases. CDR3 size: 14 residues. CDR3 sequence reads: CASSQDKNTGELFF. CDR3 DNA: TGTGCCAGCAGCCAAGACAAAAACACCGGGGAGCTGTTTTTT.

This chain connects TRBV2 to TRBJ2-1, with 13 bases matching TRBD2. The CDR3 has 15 amino acids. The germline CDR1 and CDR2 sequences are SNHLY and FYNNEI. Trimming at V came to 6 bases and at J to 9 bases, leaving 8 bases not matched to a gene. The CDR3 reads CASRGTSGKGGEQFF. The CDR3 coding sequence is TGTGCCAGCAGGGGGACTAGCGGGAAGGGTGGTGAGCAGTTCTTC.

The chain employs TRBV9 and TRBJ1-2, with a weak D call TRBD1 (6 bases). V lost 0 bases and J 5 bases, leaving 11 bases between the germline ends. Germline V gene lookup returns CDR1 SGDLS and CDR2 YYNGEE. The CDR3 runs 14 residues. The CDR3 loop is CASSVEQGQYGYTF. The DNA for the CDR3 is TGTGCCAGCAGCGTAGAACAGGGCCAGTATGGCTACACCTTC.

The gene calls are TRBV6-6 and TRBJ2-6; a possible D gene is TRBD1 (6 bases). V was cut by 2 bases and J by 3 bases, with 11 bases left in between. This CDR3 contains 16 residues. CDR1 and CDR2 (germline): MNHNY, SVGAGI (reference sequence). The CDR3 DNA reads as TGTGCCAGCAGTTACCCGGCAGGGGTTGGGGCCAACGTCCTGACTTTC. Amino acid sequence: CASSYPAGVGANVLTF.

The rearrangement uses TRBV4-1 and TRBJ2-3; D may be TRBD1 (6 bases). This CDR3 region has 15 residues. V gave up 4 bases and J gave up 5 bases, with 16 bases separating them. Germline loops: CDR1 MGHRA, CDR2 YSYEKL. The DNA of the CDR3 is TGCGCCAGCAGCCCGGGACAAGGGGGAGAAGATACGCAGTATTTT. Its protein is CASSPGQGGEDTQYF.

The rearrangement links TRBV5-6 to TRBJ1-1; 7 positions agree with TRBD1. Per the germline V gene, CDR1 is SGHDT and CDR2 is YYEEEE. J lost 6 bases, V lost 4 bases, and 6 bases had no gene match. The CDR3 is 13 residues long. In DNA, the CDR3 is TGTGCCAGCAGCATTTACAGGGGCCCTGAAGCTTTCTTT. Translation: CASSIYRGPEAFF.

The V call is TRBV6-5, the J call TRBJ1-2; a possible D gene is TRBD1 (6 bases). Trimming cost V 3 bases and J 4 bases, with 12 bases left between them. CDR3 length: 14 residues. Germline V CDR1 and CDR2: MNHEY, SVGAGI. The CDR3 DNA is TGTGCCAGCAGTTATATTGACAGGCTCTATGGCTACACCTTC. Its protein product is CASSYIDRLYGYTF.

The V gene is TRBV29-1, the J gene TRBJ2-5; 7 nucleotides align to TRBD2. This CDR3 has 13 residues. V trimming: 4 bases; J trimming: 5 bases; junction bases outside the gene matches: 7. The germline V gene encodes CDR1 SQVTM and CDR2 ANQGSEA. CDR3 sequence reads: CSVGSGMGETQYF. In DNA, the CDR3 is TGCAGCGTTGGCAGCGGGATGGGGGAGACCCAGTACTTC.

This chain links TRBV5-1 with TRBJ1-2; a weak D match, TRBD1 (6 bases). The V and J ends lost 2 bases and 4 bases respectively, with 12 bases between them. This CDR3 contains 14 residues. Germline values: CDR1 SGHRS, CDR2 YFSETQ. The CDR3 reads CASSLGQTIYGYTF. The CDR3 bases are TGCGCCAGCAGCTTAGGACAGACGATCTATGGCTACACCTTC.

This chain uses TRBV5-4 with TRBJ1-1; 7 nucleotides match TRBD1. Germline lookup yields CDR1 SGHNT and CDR2 YYREEE (reference sequence). CDR3 length equals 14 residues. Germline trimming cut 6 bases from V and 6 bases from J; bases unmatched to any gene: 11. CDR3 in DNA: TGTGCCAGCACCGAGACAGGGACCCGTGCTGAAGCTTTCTTT. It encodes CASTETGTRAEAFF.

The rearrangement links TRBV6-2 or TRBV6-3 to TRBJ2-2; 13 bases are shared with TRBD2. The germline V gene has CDR1 MNHEY and CDR2 SVGEGT. The CDR3 loop spans 17 amino acids. V dropped 5 bases and J dropped 1; count of bases not matched to a gene: 4. CDR3 protein: CASSGLAGVRNTGELFF. The CDR3 DNA reads TGTGCCAGCAGTGGACTAGCGGGAGTCAGGAACACCGGGGAGCTGTTTTTT.

The J gene is TRBJ2-1, the V gene TRBV18, with TRBD2 matching 12 bases. Germline CDR1 and CDR2: KGHSH and LQKENI. The ends lost 3 bases at V and 9 bases at J; junction bases unmatched: 0. The CDR3 runs to 13 residues. The DNA for the CDR3 is TGTGCCAGCTCACCGGGACTAGCGGGTGAGCAGTTCTTC. Its protein is CASSPGLAGEQFF.

The rearrangement joins TRBV7-9 to TRBJ1-5; D remains ambiguous. Germline CDR1 reads SEHNR; CDR2 reads FQNEAQ (reference sequence). With 5 bases removed from V and 9 bases from J, the gap between germline ends came to 11 bases. The CDR3 is 12 amino acids. CDR3 DNA sequence: TGTGCCAGCAGCGATTCTCGGGGGCCCCAGCATTTT. It is translated as CASSDSRGPQHF.

The rearrangement uses TRBV2 and TRBJ1-6, with TRBD1 as a possible D gene (6 bases). Trimming pared 7 bases from V and 9 bases from J, leaving 13 bases between. The CDR3 is made up of 13 amino acids. CDR1 and CDR2 (germline): SNHLY, FYNNEI. This chain's CDR3 is CASTDRLGSPLHF. The CDR3 nucleotides read TGTGCCAGCACAGACAGGCTGGGTTCACCCCTCCACTTT.

The V and J genes are TRBV5-4 and TRBJ1-3; D perhaps matches TRBD1 (5 bases). This CDR3 has 14 residues. Germline loops: CDR1 SGHNT, CDR2 YYREEE (reference sequence). The V and J ends lost 2 bases and 4 bases respectively, with 10 bases between them. As DNA, the CDR3 is TGTGCCAGCAGCTTAGCAGGGTCAGGAAACACCATATATTTT. Its protein product is CASSLAGSGNTIYF. Together with reference TRBV5-4 and TRBJ1-3, the CDR3 gives the full variable domain: ETGVTQSPTHLIKTRGQQVTLRCSSQSGHNTVSWYQQALGQGPQFIFQYYREEENGRGNFPPRFSGLQFPNYSSELNVNALELDDSALYLCASSLAGSGNTIYFGEGSWLTVV.

The chain joins TRBV10-3 to TRBJ1-2; D possibly corresponds to TRBD1 (6 bases). V was clipped by 0 bases and J by 0 bases, with 8 bases between them. The CDR3 spans 15 residues. The germline V gene encodes CDR1 ENHRY and CDR2 SYGVKD. Written as DNA, the CDR3 is TGTGCCATCAGTGAGTCTGGACAGTCTAACTATGGCTACACCTTC. It translates to CAISESGQSNYGYTF.

The V call is TRBV14, the J call TRBJ1-1, with D tentatively TRBD1 (5 bases). The CDR3 has 13 residues. Germline V gene lookup returns CDR1 SGHDN and CDR2 FVKESK. Trimming took 6 bases from V and 0 from J, leaving 8 bases between them. The CDR3 DNA reads TGTGCCAGCAGTAGACAGTTGAACACTGAAGCTTTCTTT. This gives the protein CASSRQLNTEAFF.

This clone was found once. This chain joins TRBV7-6 and TRBJ2-7, with TRBD2 matching 8 bases. V gave up 5 bases and J gave up 7 bases; unmatched junction bases: 10. In germline, CDR1 is SGHVS, CDR2 FNYEAQ. The CDR3 loop spans 14 amino acids. CDR3 sequence reads: CASSLQRERREQYF. The CDR3 region has the DNA TGTGCCAGCAGCCTCCAGCGGGAGAGGCGAGAGCAGTACTTC.

This clone was seen only once. The rearrangement joins TRBV28 to TRBJ1-4; D may be TRBD1 (5 bases). The CDR3 length is 15 residues. Germline CDR1 reads MDHEN; CDR2 reads SYDVKM. V shed 3 bases and J shed 2 bases, with 10 bases lying between them. CDR3 sequence (DNA): TGTGCCAGCAGTTTCCTGGCAGGGACTAATGAAAAACTGTTTTTT. As protein: CASSFLAGTNEKLFF.

V gene TRBV6-5 combines with J gene TRBJ2-7; TRBD2 agrees at 7 bases. The trim removed 1 base at V and 6 bases at J, leaving 12 bases unmatched. Germline CDR1 MNHEY, CDR2 SVGAGI. This CDR3 comprises 16 residues. For the CDR3, the DNA is TGTGCCAGCAGTTACTTGGGGGAGGGCCGGATGGGCGAGCAGTACTTC. Encoded protein: CASSYLGEGRMGEQYF.

J is TRBJ1-1 and V is TRBV5-6, with a weak D call TRBD1 (6 bases). This CDR3 has 14 amino acids. Germline CDR1 is SGHDT and CDR2 is YYEEEE. V lost 4 bases and J lost 0, with 10 bases in between. The CDR3 region is CASSTGHMNTEAFF. The CDR3 DNA sequence: TGTGCCAGCAGCACGGGACACATGAACACTGAAGCTTTCTTT.